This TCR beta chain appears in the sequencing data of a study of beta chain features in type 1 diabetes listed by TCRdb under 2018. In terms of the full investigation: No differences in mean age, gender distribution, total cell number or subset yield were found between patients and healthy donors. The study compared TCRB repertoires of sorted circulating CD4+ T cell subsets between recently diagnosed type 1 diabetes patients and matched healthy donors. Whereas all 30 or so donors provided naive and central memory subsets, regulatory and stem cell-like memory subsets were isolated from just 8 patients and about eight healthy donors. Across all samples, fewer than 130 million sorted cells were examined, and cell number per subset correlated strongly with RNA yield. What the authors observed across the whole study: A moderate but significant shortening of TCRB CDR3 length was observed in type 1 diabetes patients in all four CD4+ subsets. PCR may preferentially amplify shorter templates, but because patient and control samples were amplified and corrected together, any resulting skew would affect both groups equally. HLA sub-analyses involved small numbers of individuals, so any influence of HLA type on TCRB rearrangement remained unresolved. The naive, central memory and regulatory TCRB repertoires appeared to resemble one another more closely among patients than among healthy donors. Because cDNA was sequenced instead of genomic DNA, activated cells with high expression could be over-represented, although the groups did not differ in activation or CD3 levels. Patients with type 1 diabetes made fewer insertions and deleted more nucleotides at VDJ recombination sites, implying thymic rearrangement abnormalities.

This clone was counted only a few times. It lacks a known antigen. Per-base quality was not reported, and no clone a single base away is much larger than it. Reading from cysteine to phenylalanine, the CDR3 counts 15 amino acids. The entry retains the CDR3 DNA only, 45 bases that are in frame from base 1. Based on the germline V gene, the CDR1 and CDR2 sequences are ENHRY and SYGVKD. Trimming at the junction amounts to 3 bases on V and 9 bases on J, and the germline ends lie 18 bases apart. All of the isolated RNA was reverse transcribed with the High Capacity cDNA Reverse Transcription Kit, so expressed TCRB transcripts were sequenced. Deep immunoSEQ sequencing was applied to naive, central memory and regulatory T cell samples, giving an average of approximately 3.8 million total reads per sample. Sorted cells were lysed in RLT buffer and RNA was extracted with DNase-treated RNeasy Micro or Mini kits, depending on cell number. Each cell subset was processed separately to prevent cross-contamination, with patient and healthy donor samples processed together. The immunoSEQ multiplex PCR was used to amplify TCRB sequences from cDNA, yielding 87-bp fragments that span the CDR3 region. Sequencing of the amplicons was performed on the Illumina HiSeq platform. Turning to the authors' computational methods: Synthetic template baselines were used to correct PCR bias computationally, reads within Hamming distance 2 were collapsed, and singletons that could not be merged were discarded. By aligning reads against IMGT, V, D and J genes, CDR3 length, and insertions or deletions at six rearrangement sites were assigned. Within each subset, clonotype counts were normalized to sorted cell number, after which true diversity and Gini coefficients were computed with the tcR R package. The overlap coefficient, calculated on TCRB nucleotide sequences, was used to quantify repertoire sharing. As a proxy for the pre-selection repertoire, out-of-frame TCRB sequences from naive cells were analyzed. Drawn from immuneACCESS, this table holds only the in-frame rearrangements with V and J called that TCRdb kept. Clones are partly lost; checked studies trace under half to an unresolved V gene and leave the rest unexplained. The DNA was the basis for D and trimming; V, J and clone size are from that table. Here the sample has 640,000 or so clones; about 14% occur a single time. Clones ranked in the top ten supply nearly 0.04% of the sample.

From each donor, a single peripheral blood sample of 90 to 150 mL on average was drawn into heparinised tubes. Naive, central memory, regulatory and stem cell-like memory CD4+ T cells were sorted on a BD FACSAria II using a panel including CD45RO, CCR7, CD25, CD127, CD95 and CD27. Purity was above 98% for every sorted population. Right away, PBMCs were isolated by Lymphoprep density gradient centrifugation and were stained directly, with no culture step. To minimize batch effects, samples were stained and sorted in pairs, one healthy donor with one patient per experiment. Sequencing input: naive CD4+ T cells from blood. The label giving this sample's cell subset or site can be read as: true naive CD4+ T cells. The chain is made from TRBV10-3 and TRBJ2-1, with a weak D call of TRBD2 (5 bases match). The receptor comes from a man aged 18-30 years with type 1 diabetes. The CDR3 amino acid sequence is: CAISDPTRERREQFF. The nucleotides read TGTGCCATCAGTGACCCGACACGTGAGCGGCGTGAGCAGTTCTTC.